Listed below are T cell receptor beta chains from one sample, sequenced in a study of PD-1 blockade in classical Hodgkin lymphoma. Some clones are missing from TCRdb's copy, which holds only in-frame ones; the method was immunoSEQ multiplex PCR. The data show roughly 13,000 clones, 80% seen once. The sample here was peripheral blood mononuclear cells (PBMCs), taken at baseline. Receptor source: a human donor with classical Hodgkin lymphoma. Each CDR3 is given with its conserved first and last residue. Fields, in order: J gene, clone size, V gene, D gene, CDR3 protein, CDR3 DNA. A D gene is named only where the DNA matches it firmly. Rows give clone size only sometimes, using once, few, many, or a class for an expanded clone.

>TRBJ2-7|once|TRBV28|TRBD2
CASSSPTGGSYEQYF
TGTGCCAGCAGTTCCCCAACGGGAGGGTCCTACGAGCAGTACTTC
>TRBJ2-7|NA|TRBV5-4|NA
CASSLFSAREQYF
TGTGCCAGCAGCTTGTTTTCCGCGCGGGAGCAGTACTTC
>TRBJ2-5|NA|TRBV15|NA
CATSSFQGGQETQYF
TGTGCCACCAGCAGTTTCCAGGGGGGCCAAGAGACCCAGTACTTC
>TRBJ2-5|NA|TRBV9|NA
CASSPTGQETQYF
TGTGCCAGCAGCCCAACAGGGCAAGAGACCCAGTACTTC
>TRBJ1-3|NA|TRBV6-6|NA
CVSRPGQGNTIYF
TGTGTCAGCAGGCCTGGGCAGGGGAACACCATATATTTT
>TRBJ2-7|medium-sized|TRBV7-9|NA
CASSFVYSHEQYF
TGTGCCAGCAGCTTTGTTTACTCGCACGAGCAGTACTTC
>TRBJ2-1|NA|TRBV25-1|NA
CASTVGDEQFF
TGTGCCAGCACTGTGGGAGATGAGCAGTTCTTC
>TRBJ1-2|NA|TRBV6-1|TRBD1
CASSPRTGGDYGYTF
TGTGCCAGCAGCCCTCGGACAGGGGGGGACTATGGCTACACCTTC
>TRBJ1-1|NA|TRBV29-1|NA
CSVAPAMNTEAFF
TGCAGCGTTGCACCAGCAATGAACACTGAAGCTTTCTTT
>TRBJ2-7|NA|TRBV18|TRBD2
CASSLPGRTGHEQYF
TGTGCCAGCTCATTACCCGGGAGGACGGGGCACGAGCAGTACTTC
>TRBJ2-2|NA|TRBV18|NA
CASSPPGLNTGELFF
TGTGCCAGCTCACCTCCCGGACTTAACACCGGGGAGCTGTTTTTT
>TRBJ2-2|NA|TRBV6-5|NA
CASSYTAGELFF
TGTGCCAGCAGTTACACTGCCGGGGAGCTGTTTTTT
>TRBJ2-3|once|TRBV6-5|NA
CASRSTDTQYF
TGTGCCAGCAGATCCACAGATACGCAGTATTTT
>TRBJ1-2|once|TRBV7-2|NA
CASSLGGVRGYTF
TGTGCCAGCAGCTTAGGTGGGGTCCGTGGCTACACCTTC
>TRBJ2-2|NA|TRBV5-1|TRBD2
CASSRLAGNTGELFF
TGCGCCAGCAGCCGACTAGCGGGAAACACCGGGGAGCTGTTTTTT
>TRBJ1-5|once|TRBV10-3|TRBD1
CAISEGDRGKPQHF
TGTGCCATCAGTGAGGGAGACAGGGGAAAACCCCAGCATTTT
>TRBJ2-1|once|TRBV19|NA
CASTNRENEQFF
TGTGCCAGTACAAACAGGGAGAATGAGCAGTTCTTC
>TRBJ2-2|NA|TRBV7-8|NA
CASSSGLLNTGELFF
TGTGCCAGCAGCTCCGGTCTCCTAAACACCGGGGAGCTGTTTTTT
>TRBJ2-7|once|TRBV6-5|NA
CASSDSSYEQYF
TGTGCCAGCAGTGACAGCTCCTACGAGCAGTACTTC
>TRBJ2-1|NA|TRBV5-1|NA
CASSNGQHNEQFF
TGCGCCAGCAGCAACGGACAACACAATGAGCAGTTCTTC
>TRBJ2-7|NA|TRBV7-9|TRBD2
CASSLKREGRYEQYF
TGTGCCAGCAGCTTGAAGCGGGAGGGCCGGTACGAGCAGTACTTC
>TRBJ1-6|NA|TRBV2|TRBD1
CASKGTANSPLHF
TGTGCCAGCAAGGGGACAGCGAATTCACCCCTCCACTTT
>TRBJ2-7|NA|TRBV6-1|NA
CASRRLGEQYF
TGTGCCAGCAGGCGGTTGGGCGAGCAGTACTTC
>TRBJ2-1|few|TRBV27|NA
CASSLSNRGAQNEQFF
TGTGCCAGCAGTTTATCGAACCGGGGGGCCCAGAATGAGCAGTTCTTC
>TRBJ1-1|NA|TRBV5-1|NA
CASSLGRGTEAFF
TGCGCCAGCAGCTTGGGGCGGGGCACTGAAGCTTTCTTT
>TRBJ2-5|few|TRBV5-1|TRBD2
CASSWGLAGGQETQYF
TGCGCCAGCAGCTGGGGACTAGCGGGAGGGCAAGAGACCCAGTACTTC
>TRBJ2-3|NA|TRBV6-1|TRBD1
CASSRTGSWSDTQYF
TGTGCCAGCAGTAGGACAGGGTCTTGGTCAGATACGCAGTATTTT
>TRBJ2-5|once|TRBV5-1|NA
CASSPRFLGAQETQYF
TGCGCCAGCAGCCCCCGGTTTCTTGGGGCCCAAGAGACCCAGTACTTC
>TRBJ2-7|NA|TRBV27|NA
CASSKDSRGLYEQYF
TGTGCCAGCAGTAAGGACAGCAGAGGGCTTTACGAGCAGTACTTC
>TRBJ1-4|NA|TRBV27|NA
CASSLRITGRGEKLFF
TGTGCCAGCAGTTTAAGAATCACGGGACGCGGCGAAAAACTGTTTTTT
>TRBJ2-6|once|TRBV7-6|NA
CASSYAGPTSSSGANVLTF
TGTGCCAGCAGCTATGCGGGCCCGACTTCTAGCTCTGGGGCCAACGTCCTGACTTTC
>TRBJ1-3|NA|TRBV19|NA
CATRQGNTIYF
TGTGCCACCCGACAAGGAAACACCATATATTTT